This T cell receptor (beta chain) was recovered during a study of blood T cell repertoires in COVID-19. At the level of the study: COVID-19 samples from acute and convalescent phases originated in the United States, Italy and Spain. T cells, B-cell-depleted T cells, or PBMCs supplied cDNA or gDNA.

Original data processing: From reference gene primer amplification, estimates of nucleated cell counts were derived. Method: immunoSEQ multiplex PCR; TCRdb's copy keeps in-frame clones and lacks some. The DNA gave D and trimming, while V, J and clone size come from that table. Of more than 200,000 clones detected, about 85% appear once; the ten largest clones hold 3%. The germline gives CDR1 KGHSH, CDR2 LQKENI. This CDR3 has 14 amino acids. The J segment lost 5 bases and the V segment lost 5 bases, leaving 3 bases of the junction unmatched. This clone has only a few counts. The receptor was isolated from a man aged 18 to 30 with active or convalescent COVID-19. The V gene is TRBV18, the J gene TRBJ1-5; 10 bases map to TRBD1. The sequencing input was peripheral blood. The CDR3 loop is CASSTGTGDQPQHF. In DNA form, the CDR3 reads TGTGCCAGCTCAACCGGGACAGGGGATCAGCCCCAGCATTTT.